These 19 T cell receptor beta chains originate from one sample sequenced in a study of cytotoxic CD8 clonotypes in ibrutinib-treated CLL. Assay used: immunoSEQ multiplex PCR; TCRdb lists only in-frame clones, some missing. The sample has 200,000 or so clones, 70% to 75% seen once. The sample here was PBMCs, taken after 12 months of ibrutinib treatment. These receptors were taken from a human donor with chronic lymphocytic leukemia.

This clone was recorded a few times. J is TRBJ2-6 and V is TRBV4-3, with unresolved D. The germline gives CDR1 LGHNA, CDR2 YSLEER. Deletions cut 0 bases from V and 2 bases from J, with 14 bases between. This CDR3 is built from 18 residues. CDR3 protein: CASSQDFPLVPGANVLTF. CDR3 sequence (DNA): TGCGCCAGCAGCCAAGATTTCCCGCTGGTCCCTGGGGCCAACGTCCTGACTTTC.

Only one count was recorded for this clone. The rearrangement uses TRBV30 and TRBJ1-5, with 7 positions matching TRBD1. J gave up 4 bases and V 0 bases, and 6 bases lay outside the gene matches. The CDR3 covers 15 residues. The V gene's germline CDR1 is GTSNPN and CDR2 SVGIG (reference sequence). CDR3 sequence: CAWSVLGGGNQPQHF. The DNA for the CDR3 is TGTGCCTGGAGTGTACTAGGGGGCGGAAATCAGCCCCAGCATTTT.

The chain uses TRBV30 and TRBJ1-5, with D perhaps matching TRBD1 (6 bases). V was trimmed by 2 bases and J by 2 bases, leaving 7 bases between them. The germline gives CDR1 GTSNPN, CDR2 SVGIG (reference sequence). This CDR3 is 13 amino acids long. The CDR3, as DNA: TGTGCCTGGAGTTCAGGGGGCAATCAGCCCCAGCATTTT. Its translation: CAWSSGGNQPQHF.

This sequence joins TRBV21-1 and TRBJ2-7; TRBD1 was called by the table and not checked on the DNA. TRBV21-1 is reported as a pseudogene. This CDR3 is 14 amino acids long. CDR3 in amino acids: CASSKPKDSAEQYF. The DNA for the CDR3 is TGTGCCAGCAGCAAGCCAAAGGACAGCGCCGAGCAGTACTTC.

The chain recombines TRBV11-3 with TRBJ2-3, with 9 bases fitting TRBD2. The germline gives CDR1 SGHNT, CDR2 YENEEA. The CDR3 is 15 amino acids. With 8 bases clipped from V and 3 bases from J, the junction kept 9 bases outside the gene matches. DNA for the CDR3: TGTGCCAGCGGCCTAGCGGGGACTGCGACAGATACGCAGTATTTT. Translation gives CASGLAGTATDTQYF.

The CDR3 is CASSWDSTDTQYF. The DNA for the CDR3 is TGCGCCAGCAGCTGGGACTCCACAGATACGCAGTATTTT. J is TRBJ2-3 and V is TRBV5-1, with D tentatively TRBD2 (6 bases). V lost 3 bases, J lost 2 bases, and 7 bases lay in between. This CDR3 comprises 13 residues. Germline V lookup: CDR1 SGHRS, CDR2 YFSETQ.

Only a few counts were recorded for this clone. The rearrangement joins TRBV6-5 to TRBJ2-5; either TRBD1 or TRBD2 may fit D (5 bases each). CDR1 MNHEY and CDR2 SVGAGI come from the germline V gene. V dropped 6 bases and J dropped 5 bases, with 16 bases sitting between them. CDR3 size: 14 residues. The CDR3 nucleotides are TGTGCCAGCAGAATGGCAGGGTGGAGGGAGACCCAGTACTTC. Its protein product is CASRMAGWRETQYF.

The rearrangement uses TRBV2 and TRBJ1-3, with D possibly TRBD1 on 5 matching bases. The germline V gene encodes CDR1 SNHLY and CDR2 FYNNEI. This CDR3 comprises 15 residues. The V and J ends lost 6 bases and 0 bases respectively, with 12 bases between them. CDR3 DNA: TGTGCCAGCAGCCCGCAGGGTGGCTCTGGAAACACCATATATTTT. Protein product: CASSPQGGSGNTIYF.

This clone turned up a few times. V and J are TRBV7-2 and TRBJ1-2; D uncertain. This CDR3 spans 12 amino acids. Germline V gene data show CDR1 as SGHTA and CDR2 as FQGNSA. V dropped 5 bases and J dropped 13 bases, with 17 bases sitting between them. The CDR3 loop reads CASSTDLRAPTF. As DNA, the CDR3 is TGTGCCAGCAGCACGGACCTCCGGGCTCCCACCTTC.

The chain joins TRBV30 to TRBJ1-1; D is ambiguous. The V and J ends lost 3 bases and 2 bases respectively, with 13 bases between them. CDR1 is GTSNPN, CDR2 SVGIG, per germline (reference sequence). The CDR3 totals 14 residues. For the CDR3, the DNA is TGTGCCTGGAGCCGAGGAACGGGTAACACTGAAGCTTTCTTT. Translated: CAWSRGTGNTEAFF.

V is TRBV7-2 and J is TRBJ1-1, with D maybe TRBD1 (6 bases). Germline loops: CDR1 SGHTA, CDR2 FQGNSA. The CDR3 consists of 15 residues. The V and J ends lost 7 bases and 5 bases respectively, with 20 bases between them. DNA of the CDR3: TGTGCCAGCATCCAAAGGGGGGGCCGTGGAACTGAAGCTTTCTTT. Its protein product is CASIQRGGRGTEAFF.

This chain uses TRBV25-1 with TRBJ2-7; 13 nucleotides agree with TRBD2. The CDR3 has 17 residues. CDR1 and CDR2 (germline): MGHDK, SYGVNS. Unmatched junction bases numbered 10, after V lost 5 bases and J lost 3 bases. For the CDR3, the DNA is TGTGCCAGCAGTTTGCGGGGGGGACTAGCGGGACTCTACGAGCAGTACTTC. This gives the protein CASSLRGGLAGLYEQYF.

The CDR3 is CAWILYPGDQPQHF. CDR3 sequence (DNA): TGTGCCTGGATTCTGTACCCGGGGGATCAGCCCCAGCATTTT. This sequence joins TRBV30 and TRBJ1-5; maybe TRBD1 (5 bases). CDR3 length: 14 amino acids. Between the trimmed V and J ends, which lost 4 bases and 5 bases, there was a span of 15 bases. Per the germline V gene, CDR1 is GTSNPN and CDR2 is SVGIG (reference sequence).

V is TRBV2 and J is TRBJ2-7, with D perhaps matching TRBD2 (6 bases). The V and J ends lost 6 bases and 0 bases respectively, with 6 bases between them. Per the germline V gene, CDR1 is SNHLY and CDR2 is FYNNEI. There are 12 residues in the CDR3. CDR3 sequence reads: CASRDYSYEQYF. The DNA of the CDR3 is TGTGCCAGCAGGGACTACTCCTACGAGCAGTACTTC.

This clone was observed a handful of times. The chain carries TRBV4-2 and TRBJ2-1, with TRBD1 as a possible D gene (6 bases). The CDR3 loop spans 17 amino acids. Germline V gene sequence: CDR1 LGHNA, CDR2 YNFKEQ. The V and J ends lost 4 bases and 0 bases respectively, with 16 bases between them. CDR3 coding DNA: TGTGCCAGCAGCCCTAGACAGGTAGCGAGCTCCTACAATGAGCAGTTCTTC. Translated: CASSPRQVASSYNEQFF.

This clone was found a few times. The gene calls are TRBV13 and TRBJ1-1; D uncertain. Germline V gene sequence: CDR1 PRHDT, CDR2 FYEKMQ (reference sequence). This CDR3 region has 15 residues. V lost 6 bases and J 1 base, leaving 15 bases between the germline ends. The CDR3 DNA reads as TGTGCCAGCAGTTCTCCGGGGAATGGGAACACTGAAGCTTTCTTT. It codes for CASSSPGNGNTEAFF.

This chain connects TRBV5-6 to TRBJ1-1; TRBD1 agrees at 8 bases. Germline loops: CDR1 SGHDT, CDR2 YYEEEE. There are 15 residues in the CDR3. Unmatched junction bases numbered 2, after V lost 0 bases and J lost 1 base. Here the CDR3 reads CASSLVDRGNTEAFF. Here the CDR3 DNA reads TGTGCCAGCAGCTTGGTTGACAGGGGGAACACTGAAGCTTTCTTT. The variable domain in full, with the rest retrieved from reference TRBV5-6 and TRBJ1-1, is DAGVTQSPTHLIKTRGQQVTLRCSPKSGHDTVSWYQQALGQGPQFIFQYYEEEERQRGNFPDRFSGHQFPNYSSELNVNALLLGDSALYLCASSLVDRGNTEAFFGQGTRLTVV.

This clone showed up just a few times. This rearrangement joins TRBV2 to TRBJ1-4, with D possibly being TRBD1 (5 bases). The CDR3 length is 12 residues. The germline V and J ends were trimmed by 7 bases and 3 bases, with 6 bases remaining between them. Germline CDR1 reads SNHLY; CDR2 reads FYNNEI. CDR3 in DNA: TGTGCCAGCAACAGGCCTAATGAAAAACTGTTTTTT. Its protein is CASNRPNEKLFF.

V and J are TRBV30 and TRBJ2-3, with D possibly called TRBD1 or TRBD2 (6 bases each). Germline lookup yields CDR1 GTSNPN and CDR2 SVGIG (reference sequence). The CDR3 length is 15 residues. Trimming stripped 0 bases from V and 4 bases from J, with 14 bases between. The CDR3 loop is CAWSVGGFWADTQYF. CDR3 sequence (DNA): TGTGCCTGGAGTGTAGGGGGGTTTTGGGCAGATACGCAGTATTTT. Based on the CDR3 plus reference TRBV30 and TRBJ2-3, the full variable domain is SQTIHQWPATLVQPVGSPLSLECTVEGTSNPNLYWYRQAAGRGLQLLFYSVGIGQISSEVPQNLSASRPQDRQFILSSKKLLLSDSGFYLCAWSVGGFWADTQYFGPGTRLTVL.